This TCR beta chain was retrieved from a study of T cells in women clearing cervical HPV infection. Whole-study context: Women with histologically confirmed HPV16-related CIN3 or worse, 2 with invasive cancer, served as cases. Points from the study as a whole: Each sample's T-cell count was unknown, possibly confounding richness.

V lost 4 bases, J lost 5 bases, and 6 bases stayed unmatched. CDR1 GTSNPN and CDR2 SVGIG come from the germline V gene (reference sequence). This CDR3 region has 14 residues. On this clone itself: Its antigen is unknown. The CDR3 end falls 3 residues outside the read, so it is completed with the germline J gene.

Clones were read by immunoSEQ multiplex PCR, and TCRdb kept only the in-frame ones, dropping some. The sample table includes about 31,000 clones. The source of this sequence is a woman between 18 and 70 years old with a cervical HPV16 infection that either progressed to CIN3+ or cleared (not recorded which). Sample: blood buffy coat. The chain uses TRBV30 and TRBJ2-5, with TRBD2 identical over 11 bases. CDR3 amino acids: CAWKIAGGRETQYF. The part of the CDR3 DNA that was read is TGTGCCTGGAAAATAGCGGGGGGGCGTGAGACC.